The 9 T cell receptor beta chains presented below share a single source sample, sequenced in a study of cytomegalovirus exposure and HLA in healthy donors. Amplification used 60 Vbeta primers and 13 Jbeta primers. The method was immunoSEQ multiplex PCR; TCRdb's version includes in-frame clones alone and lacks a portion of them. The sample consists of 50,000 or so clones, approximately 70% of them appearing once. Sequenced material: PBMCs. These receptor sequences come from a man younger than 30 in good health and CMV-seronegative.

The chain uses TRBV7-3 and TRBJ2-2, with TRBD2 matching over 9 bases. Per germline, CDR1 SGHTA and CDR2 FQGTGA. V dropped 5 bases and J dropped 3; count of bases not matched to a gene: 4. The CDR3 sequence is 15 residues long. The DNA of the CDR3 is TGTGCCAGCAGCACCCGCGGGGGGGACACCGGGGAGCTGTTTTTT. The encoded protein is CASSTRGGDTGELFF. The full variable domain, completed using reference TRBV7-3 and TRBJ2-2, is GAGVSQTPSNKVTEKGKYVELRCDPISGHTALYWYRQSLGQGPEFLIYFQGTGAADDSGLPNDRFFAVRPEGSVSTLKIQRTERGDSAVYLCASSTRGGDTGELFFGEGSRLTVL.

The V and J genes are TRBV18 and TRBJ2-7, with unresolved D. V lost 2 bases and J 0 bases, leaving 8 bases between the germline ends. Germline values: CDR1 KGHSH, CDR2 LQKENI. The CDR3 is 14 amino acids. CDR3 bases: TGTGCCAGCTCACCATTGCAGGCCTCCTACGAGCAGTACTTC. Residues: CASSPLQASYEQYF.

The CDR3 region has the DNA TGTGCCAGCAGTAAGTCGGACAGGAGCTATGGCTACACCTTC. Translating it yields CASSKSDRSYGYTF. The rearrangement joins TRBV7-9 to TRBJ1-2; 7 bases map to TRBD1. Germline-derived CDR1 and CDR2 are SEHNR and FQNEAQ (reference sequence). This CDR3 has 14 residues. Losses at the gene ends were 6 bases for V and 4 bases for J; bases not matched to a gene: 8.

A few counts support this clone. The chain has TRBV5-1 and TRBJ2-7; D call uncertain. CDR1 and CDR2 from the germline V gene are SGHRS and YFSETQ. The V and J ends lost 0 bases and 0 bases respectively, with 7 bases between them. This CDR3 spans 14 amino acids. CDR3 bases: TGCGCCAGCAGCTTGGATAGTACCTCCTACGAGCAGTACTTC. Translated: CASSLDSTSYEQYF.

This sequence joins TRBV19 and TRBJ1-1, with 9 bases fitting TRBD1. V gave up 9 bases and J gave up 4 bases; unmatched junction bases: 9. CDR3 size: 14 residues. Germline V gene lookup returns CDR1 LNHDA and CDR2 SQIVND (reference sequence). The CDR3: CASFNRGRITEAFF. The CDR3 coding sequence is TGTGCCAGCTTTAACAGGGGGCGAATCACTGAAGCTTTCTTT.

The J gene is TRBJ2-5, the V gene TRBV6-5; 8 bases agree with TRBD2. The CDR3 covers 15 residues. The trim removed 7 bases at V and 5 bases at J, leaving 12 bases unmatched. CDR1 and CDR2 (germline): MNHEY, SVGAGI. The CDR3 DNA sequence: TGTGCCAGCAACCCAGCGGCGGGGGGTTGGGAGACCCAGTACTTC. Encoded protein: CASNPAAGGWETQYF.

This clone was recorded only once. V and J are TRBV7-8 and TRBJ2-3; 8 positions match TRBD2. From germline, CDR1 is SGHVS and CDR2 FQNEAQ. The CDR3 is 16 amino acids. J lost 1 base, V lost 2 bases, and 5 bases had no gene match. CDR3 loop: CASSLRLALGTDTQYF. The CDR3, as DNA: TGTGCCAGCAGCTTAAGACTAGCGTTAGGCACAGATACGCAGTATTTT.

The V call is TRBV4-1, the J call TRBJ1-2, with 7 nucleotides matching TRBD1. Per the germline V gene, CDR1 is MGHRA and CDR2 is YSYEKL. The CDR3 covers 16 residues. J was trimmed by 2 bases and V by 1 base; bases with no gene match: 7. CDR3 amino acids: CASSQGPGGGNYGYTF. The CDR3 DNA sequence: TGCGCCAGCAGCCAAGGTCCGGGAGGGGGCAACTATGGCTACACCTTC.

V and J are TRBV29-1 and TRBJ1-1; D might be TRBD1 (5 bases). Trimming left V 4 bases short and J 1 base short, with 13 bases between. The CDR3 length is 14 residues. The germline CDR1 and CDR2 sequences are SQVTM and ANQGSEA. The CDR3 sequence is CSVGGGWENTEAFF. Written as DNA, the CDR3 is TGCAGCGTTGGGGGGGGTTGGGAGAACACTGAAGCTTTCTTT.